Following are 10 T cell receptor beta chains from one sample sequenced in a study of human T cells and chemical hapten exposure. TCRdb analysed the RACE reads with MiXCR anew, one entry per CDR3 protein. Of roughly 50,000 distinct CDR3 sequences detected, about 9.9% appear once; the ten largest clones hold approximately 1.6%. The time point: patch test 2, 6 weeks after DPC sensitization. As to treatment: therapeutic diphenylcyclopropenone sensitization with weekly scalp DPC. The material was whole blood, obtained in connection with sensitization to the hapten diphenylcyclopropenone (DPC). These receptor sequences come from a woman in her 50s with alopecia areata. Some clones in this sample may be carry-over from other donors' samples.

This clonotype was seen repeatedly, ten times or more. The rearrangement joins TRBV4-1 to TRBJ1-5, with D maybe TRBD1 (5 bases). V was shortened by 0 bases and J by 2 bases, with 14 bases between the two germline ends. The CDR3 is 17 amino acids. Germline CDR1 reads MGHRA; CDR2 reads YSYEKL. This CDR3 reads CASSQEAGNVGNQPQHF. DNA for the CDR3: TGCGCCAGCAGCCAAGAGGCAGGGAATGTCGGCAATCAGCCCCAGCATTTT.

CDR3 in amino acids: CASKSRAGDPSAEQYF. In nucleotides, the CDR3 is TGCGCCAGCAAATCGAGGGCGGGAGACCCCTCCGCCGAGCAGTACTTC. V gene TRBV5-1 combines with J gene TRBJ2-7; 7 nucleotides align to TRBD2. V shed 6 bases, J shed 6 bases, and the junction held 18 bases outside the gene matches. CDR1 and CDR2 from the germline V gene are SGHRS and YFSETQ. The CDR3 runs 16 residues.

This clonotype was found many times. This sequence joins TRBV27 and TRBJ2-4; 12 bases fit TRBD2. CDR1 is MNHEY, CDR2 SMNVEV, per germline (reference sequence). V lost 4 bases to trimming and J lost 4 bases; unmatched junction nucleotides: 2. The CDR3 length is 15 residues. CDR3: CASSSGTSGKNIQYF. CDR3 sequence (DNA): TGTGCCAGCAGTTCAGGGACTAGCGGGAAAAACATTCAGTACTTC.

This clonotype has at least ten counts. The chain recombines TRBV4-1 with TRBJ1-2; D remains ambiguous. From germline, CDR1 is MGHRA and CDR2 YSYEKL. The CDR3 spans 15 residues. The V gene lost 0 bases and the J gene lost 1 base, with 9 bases spanning the gap. The CDR3 DNA sequence: TGCGCCAGCAGCCAAGATCCCGCCGGTAACTATGGCTACACCTTC. It translates to CASSQDPAGNYGYTF.

J is TRBJ2-2 and V is TRBV15; no clear D gene. CDR1 and CDR2 (germline): LNHNV, YYDKDF (reference sequence). This CDR3 spans 13 amino acids. Trimming shortened V by 5 bases and J by 2 bases, and 6 bases separated the two germline ends. The CDR3 DNA is TGTGCCACCAGCTCTGGCAACACCGGGGAGCTGTTTTTT. Translating gives CATSSGNTGELFF.

This clonotype was detected ten times or more. V and J are TRBV10-1 and TRBJ2-1; 9 nucleotides align to TRBD2. The CDR3 is 14 amino acids. Germline trimming cut 4 bases from V and 10 bases from J; bases unmatched to any gene: 8. Per the germline V gene, CDR1 is WNHNN and CDR2 is SYGVQD (reference sequence). The CDR3 loop is CASSGTSVWQEQFF. The CDR3 bases are TGCGCCAGCAGTGGGACTAGCGTTTGGCAAGAGCAGTTCTTC.

The V gene is TRBV20-1, the J gene TRBJ1-6, with TRBD1 identical over 7 bases. The V gene's germline CDR1 is DFQATT and CDR2 SNEGSKA (reference sequence). Unmatched junction bases numbered 6, after V lost 3 bases and J lost 7 bases. The CDR3 is 14 residues long. The CDR3 DNA is TGCAGTGCTAGCGAATTGACAGGGAATTCACCCCTCCACTTT. It is translated as CSASELTGNSPLHF.

This clonotype has a handful of counts. The rearrangement links TRBV28 to TRBJ2-2, with 7 bases matching TRBD1. V lost 7 bases and J lost 4; bases outside the gene matches: 12. This CDR3 spans 16 amino acids. The germline V gene encodes CDR1 MDHEN and CDR2 SYDVKM. The CDR3 here is CASISAGGRGTGELFF. The CDR3 coding sequence is TGTGCCAGCATCTCCGCAGGGGGACGGGGCACCGGGGAGCTGTTTTTT.

At least ten counts were recorded for this clonotype. The chain couples TRBV6-1 to TRBJ1-5; D not resolved. Germline V lookup: CDR1 MNHNS, CDR2 SASEGT. This CDR3 is 16 amino acids long. Between the trimmed V and J ends, which lost 2 bases and 6 bases, there was a span of 17 bases. CDR3 region: CASSEPQVVRGQPQHF. CDR3 DNA: TGTGCCAGCAGTGAACCTCAGGTCGTCCGGGGTCAGCCCCAGCATTTT.

In its sample, this clonotype was seen many times. V is TRBV12-3 or TRBV12-4 and J is TRBJ2-7; 9 nucleotides line up with TRBD1. V shed 3 bases, J shed 7 bases, and the junction held 7 bases outside the gene matches. The CDR3 runs 14 residues. The CDR3 is CASSLGQGANEQYF. CDR3 sequence (DNA): TGTGCCAGCAGTTTGGGACAGGGTGCTAATGAGCAGTACTTC.